This T cell receptor (beta chain) was documented in a study of a mutant IDH1 vaccine in newly diagnosed glioma. For this clone: The antigen is undetermined.

Method: immunoSEQ multiplex PCR; TCRdb's copy keeps in-frame clones and lacks some. The data hold roughly 45,000 clones, with roughly 80% observed a single time. Sample time point: week 23, last vaccination. Every single dose of the vaccine, 300 ug of mutant IDH1 20-mer peptide, came with topical imiquimod. The receptor comes from a woman between 18 and 29 years old with glioma. Some clones in this sample may be carry-over from other donors' samples. The material was PBMCs, obtained from a glioma patient whose treatment included an IDH1 peptide vaccine.

The CDR3 is CASSQDGLAPGSNLPYSNQPQHF. CDR3 nucleotide sequence: TGTGCCAGCAGCCAAGATGGCCTGGCCCCGGGCAGTAACCTGCCTTATAGCAATCAGCCCCAGCATTTT. The genes are TRBV14 and TRBJ1-5; D is unclear. From germline, CDR1 is SGHDN and CDR2 FVKESK. The ends were cut back, 0 bases at V and 0 bases at J, with 30 bases in the middle. This CDR3 has 23 amino acids.